The 8 T cell receptor beta chains given below trace back to one sample, sequenced in a study of cytomegalovirus exposure and HLA in healthy donors. It was with 60 Vbeta and 13 Jbeta primers that the PCR ran. The protocol was immunoSEQ multiplex PCR, while the TCRdb copy is restricted to in-frame clones and leaves out a portion. The sample includes 200,000 to 250,000 clones, roughly 75% of them seen just once. Sequencing was done on a sample of PBMCs. These receptors all come from a woman between 25 and 40 years old in good health and CMV-seronegative.

This chain connects TRBV4-1 to TRBJ2-2; weak D call: TRBD1 (5 bases). V lost 3 bases, J lost 6 bases, and 20 bases lay in between. The CDR3 spans 17 residues. The germline gives CDR1 MGHRA, CDR2 YSYEKL. For the CDR3, the DNA is TGCGCCAGCAGCCAGGCCAACATGGGGCTCGCTCCCGGGGAGCTGTTTTTT. Its protein product is CASSQANMGLAPGELFF.

This chain connects TRBV2 to TRBJ2-5; 7 bases fit TRBD1. V was pared by 5 bases and J by 0 bases, with 6 bases of the junction left unmatched. Per germline, CDR1 SNHLY and CDR2 FYNNEI. The CDR3 covers 15 residues. The CDR3: CASSQGQEYQETQYF. For the CDR3, the DNA is TGTGCCAGCAGTCAAGGACAGGAGTACCAAGAGACCCAGTACTTC.

This sequence joins TRBV15 and TRBJ1-1; D gene ambiguous. The CDR3 extends over 14 amino acids. V lost 4 bases to trimming and J lost 4 bases, with 13 bases between them. Germline V gives CDR1 LNHNV, CDR2 YYDKDF (reference sequence). Here the CDR3 reads CATSKGLGSTEAFF. For the CDR3, the DNA is TGTGCCACCAGCAAAGGCCTGGGGAGCACTGAAGCTTTCTTT.

The rearrangement joins TRBV2 to TRBJ2-3, with 7 nucleotides matching TRBD1. V gave up 3 bases and J gave up 4 bases; unmatched junction bases: 10. CDR3 length: 16 amino acids. Per germline, CDR1 SNHLY and CDR2 FYNNEI. In nucleotides, the CDR3 is TGTGCCAGCAGTGATCGTACAGGGGTGAGGTCAGATACGCAGTATTTT. As protein: CASSDRTGVRSDTQYF. Full variable domain (rest looked up from reference TRBV2 and TRBJ2-3): EPEVTQTPSHQVTQMGQEVILRCVPISNHLYFYWYRQILGQKVEFLVSFYNNEISEKSEIFDDQFSVERPDGSNFTLKIRSTKLEDSAMYFCASSDRTGVRSDTQYFGPGTRLTVL.

The chain combines TRBV5-1 with TRBJ1-2; 7 bases fit TRBD1. Germline assignment: CDR1 SGHRS and CDR2 YFSETQ. V was clipped by 4 bases and J by 3 bases; unmatched bases: 6. The CDR3 covers 14 residues. As DNA, the CDR3 is TGCGCCAGCAGCCAGGGACAGCGCGACTATGGCTACACCTTC. Translation: CASSQGQRDYGYTF.

V is TRBV7-3 and J is TRBJ1-5; D not resolved. The CDR3 contains 13 residues. Trimming pared 5 bases from V and 3 bases from J, leaving 8 bases between. The V gene's germline CDR1 is SGHTA and CDR2 FQGTGA. CDR3 region: CASSVGHNQPQHF. The CDR3 coding sequence is TGTGCCAGCAGCGTCGGTCACAATCAGCCCCAGCATTTT.

To note about this clone: The sample holds other DNA sequences that translate to the same CDR3. This chain joins TRBV7-9 and TRBJ2-5; D is possibly TRBD1 (5 bases). CDR1 is SEHNR and CDR2 is FQNEAQ in the germline V gene (reference sequence). CDR3 size: 16 residues. Trimming took off 4 bases at V and 2 bases at J, with 17 bases between the two ends. CDR3 in amino acids: CASSSSQGRGQETQYF. The CDR3 DNA reads as TGTGCCAGCAGCTCCTCTCAGGGTAGGGGACAAGAGACCCAGTACTTC.

The chain has TRBV9 and TRBJ2-3; 7 nucleotides align to TRBD2. Trimming took 0 bases from V and 2 from J; bases not matched to a gene: 6. The CDR3 runs 16 residues. Germline V gene lookup returns CDR1 SGDLS and CDR2 YYNGEE. The CDR3, as DNA: TGTGCCAGCAGCGTAGCAGCTAGCGGATACACAGATACGCAGTATTTT. This encodes CASSVAASGYTDTQYF.